Described below is a single T cell receptor beta chain sequence and its context. This sample stems from a study of blood T cell repertoires in COVID-19. Background on the study: PBMCs, B-cell-depleted T cells, or T cells were the source of the cDNA or gDNA that made up the material.

Profiling relied on immunoSEQ multiplex PCR, and the TCRdb table lists in-frame clones only, not all of them. In the table there are some 140,000 clones, approximately 85% of which are singletons. Input material: peripheral blood. This receptor was obtained from a man in his 60s with COVID-19, enrolled during active disease.

CDR3: CASSNRQASEAFF. CDR3 bases: TGTGCCAGCAGCAATCGACAGGCGTCTGAAGCTTTCTTT. The chain is built from TRBV7-9 and TRBJ1-1; TRBD1 is a possible D gene (6 bases). The CDR3 totals 13 residues. Trimming shortened V by 5 bases and J by 6 bases, and 13 bases separated the two germline ends. The germline V gene has CDR1 SEHNR and CDR2 FQNEAQ (reference sequence).